These T cell receptor beta chains were read from a single sample in a study of T-cell memory formation after mild COVID-19. TCRdb reprocessed the 5' RACE reads via MiXCR and lists one record per CDR3 protein. The table has 310,000 or so distinct CDR3 sequences, more than 15% seen once. Sequencing input: PBMCs or a T cell subset sorted from them (not recorded which). These TCRs come from a man younger than 30 who had mild COVID-19 (a few samples of this study predate the infection). Cell type and time point are not known. Each CDR3 is given with its conserved first and last residue.

j_gene | v_gene | CDR3aa
TRBJ1-2 | TRBV18 | CASSPGQWGFTF
TRBJ1-1 | TRBV29-1 | CSVATFYRGAEAFF
TRBJ2-1 | TRBV27 | CASGPDRTVRNEQFF
TRBJ2-5 | TRBV4-1 | CASSQRGRGLAGQETQYF
TRBJ2-2 | TRBV5-1 | CASSSDGNTGELFF
TRBJ1-2 | TRBV7-2 | CASSLDRTGYTF
TRBJ2-3 | TRBV2 | CASSGLQSLGSDTQYF
TRBJ2-3 | TRBV7-2 | CASSYGGITDTQYF
TRBJ1-1 | TRBV5-6 | CASSTRGYTEAFF
TRBJ1-1 | TRBV4-1 | CASSPTGAGNTEAFF
TRBJ2-2 | TRBV20-1 | CSARDPRNTGELFF
TRBJ2-5 | TRBV7-2 | CASSFQGHETQYF
TRBJ1-1 | TRBV5-1 | CASSVVPGQFSEAFF
TRBJ1-2 | TRBV7-9 | CASSTDRAGYTF
TRBJ2-1 | TRBV20-1 | CSARVVLERSYNEQFF
TRBJ2-1 | TRBV12-3/TRBV12-4 | CASSSGVYNEQFF
TRBJ2-7 | TRBV20-1 | CSARDRIASYEQYF
TRBJ1-5 | TRBV7-2 | CASSLSQGSNQPQHF
TRBJ1-1 | TRBV4-1 | CASSQGLRDRTLNTEAFF
TRBJ2-5 | TRBV12-3/TRBV12-4 | CASSLGVTQYF
TRBJ1-6 | TRBV18 | CASSPHRDRVNSPLHF
TRBJ1-2 | TRBV3-1 | CASSQVGIGYTF
TRBJ2-3 | TRBV2 | CASRATSDSTDTQYF
TRBJ2-1 | TRBV20-1 | CSARTSGGADEQFF
TRBJ2-4 | TRBV14 | CASSQVWGLGVKNIQYF
TRBJ1-1 | TRBV7-2 | CASSLVGGTGEAFF
TRBJ2-7 | TRBV5-1 | CASSSQLEQYF
TRBJ2-1 | TRBV12-3/TRBV12-4 | CASSLSTSGGKFEQFF
TRBJ2-1 | TRBV27 | CASAQGRNEQFF
TRBJ2-1 | TRBV30 | CAWERGPGFSEQFF
TRBJ1-4 | TRBV5-1 | CASSLVAGDDEKLFF
TRBJ2-7 | TRBV11-1 | CASSYDRQGAYEQYF
TRBJ1-2 | TRBV27 | CASSLAGRLGGYTF
TRBJ2-3 | TRBV10-2 | CASRLAGGADTQYF
TRBJ2-1 | TRBV7-6 | CASRGDRSNEQFF
TRBJ2-5 | TRBV7-2 | CASSLRPSRETQYF
TRBJ2-1 | TRBV6-5 | CASSYSSGGVNEQFF
TRBJ2-3 | TRBV12-3/TRBV12-4 | CASSFGQAADTQYF
TRBJ2-7 | TRBV7-6 | CASSLSSDEQYF
TRBJ2-1 | TRBV6-2/TRBV6-3 | CASSRYLAGGGAEQFF